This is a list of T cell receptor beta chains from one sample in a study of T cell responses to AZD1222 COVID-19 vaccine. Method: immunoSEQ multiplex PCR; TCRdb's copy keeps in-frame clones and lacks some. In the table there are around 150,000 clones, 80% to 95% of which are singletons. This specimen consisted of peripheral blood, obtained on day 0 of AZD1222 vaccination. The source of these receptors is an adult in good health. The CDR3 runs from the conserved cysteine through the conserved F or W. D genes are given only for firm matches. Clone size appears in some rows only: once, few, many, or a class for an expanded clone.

CDR3: CASSQDPFDNQPQHF
DNA: TGCGCCAGCAGCCAAGATCCATTTGACAATCAGCCCCAGCATTTT
V: TRBV4-3
size: once
J: TRBJ1-5
D: -

CDR3: CASSSAMNTEAFF
DNA: TGCGCCAGCAGCTCAGCTATGAACACTGAAGCTTTCTTT
V: TRBV4-1
size: -
J: TRBJ1-1
D: -

CDR3: CASSVGGQGASGNTIYF
DNA: TGTGCCAGCAGCGTAGGTGGACAGGGGGCGTCTGGAAACACCATATATTTT
V: TRBV9
size: -
J: TRBJ1-3
D: TRBD1

CDR3: CASSRDSPYEQYF
DNA: TGCGCCAGCAGCAGGGACTCCCCCTACGAGCAGTACTTC
V: TRBV5-1
size: -
J: TRBJ2-7
D: -

CDR3: CASSPGAANTEAFF
DNA: TGTGCCAGCAGCCCAGGGGCAGCTAACACTGAAGCTTTCTTT
V: TRBV14
size: -
J: TRBJ1-1
D: -

CDR3: CASSLGERPEQFF
DNA: TGTGCCAGCAGCTTAGGGGAGCGGCCTGAGCAGTTCTTC
V: TRBV7-9
size: -
J: TRBJ2-1
D: -

CDR3: CASSLDRGMETQYF
DNA: TGCGCCAGCAGCTTGGACAGGGGAATGGAGACCCAGTACTTC
V: TRBV5-1
size: -
J: TRBJ2-5
D: TRBD1

CDR3: CASSLFWGSSYEQYF
DNA: TGTGCCAGCAGTTTATTCTGGGGGAGCTCCTACGAGCAGTACTTC
V: TRBV27
size: -
J: TRBJ2-7
D: -

CDR3: CASTTRYTEAFF
DNA: TGTGCCAGCACCACAAGATACACTGAAGCTTTCTTT
V: TRBV28
size: -
J: TRBJ1-1
D: -

CDR3: CASSPTGLVETQYF
DNA: TGTGCCAGCAGCCCGACAGGGTTGGTGGAGACCCAGTACTTC
V: TRBV11-2
size: -
J: TRBJ2-5
D: TRBD1

CDR3: CASSQGQGAGDTQYF
DNA: TGCGCCAGCAGCCAAGGGCAGGGGGCAGGAGATACGCAGTATTTT
V: TRBV4-3
size: once
J: TRBJ2-3
D: TRBD1

CDR3: CATSRGGTGNTEAFF
DNA: TGTGCCACCAGCAGAGGAGGGACAGGGAACACTGAAGCTTTCTTT
V: TRBV15
size: -
J: TRBJ1-1
D: TRBD1

CDR3: CASSSTQQGAGEKLFF
DNA: TGCGCCAGCAGCTCCACCCAGCAGGGGGCTGGTGAAAAACTGTTTTTT
V: TRBV5-1
size: -
J: TRBJ1-4
D: TRBD1

CDR3: CASSQASGQGSDTIYF
DNA: -
V: TRBV3-1/TRBV3-2
size: -
J: TRBJ1-3
D: -

CDR3: CEIQQSPGTLQPQHF
DNA: TGTGAAATCCAGCAATCCCCAGGAACCCTTCAGCCCCAGCATTTT
V: TRBV21-1
size: -
J: TRBJ1-5
D: -

CDR3: CASSRGQGLTAFF
DNA: TGTGCCAGCAGCCGAGGACAGGGTTTAACGGCTTTCTTT
V: TRBV12-3/TRBV12-4
size: -
J: TRBJ1-1
D: TRBD1

CDR3: CSVGRYNEQFF
DNA: TGCAGCGTTGGCCGGTACAATGAGCAGTTCTTC
V: TRBV29-1
size: -
J: TRBJ2-1
D: -

CDR3: CASSEWYQNYGYTF
DNA: TGTGCCAGCAGTGAATGGTATCAGAACTATGGCTACACCTTC
V: TRBV25-1
size: -
J: TRBJ1-2
D: -

CDR3: CASSPRTGDEQYF
DNA: TGTGCCAGCAGCCCGAGGACAGGGGACGAGCAGTACTTC
V: TRBV7-9
size: -
J: TRBJ2-7
D: TRBD1

CDR3: CASSLATGEAYEQYF
DNA: TGTGCCAGCAGCTTAGCGACAGGGGAAGCCTACGAGCAGTACTTC
V: TRBV7-2
size: -
J: TRBJ2-7
D: TRBD1

CDR3: CASREAPGSNTEAFF
DNA: TGCGCCAGCAGGGAGGCACCGGGCTCCAACACTGAAGCTTTCTTT
V: TRBV5-1
size: -
J: TRBJ1-1
D: -

CDR3: CAISAQGGGYEQYF
DNA: TGTGCCATATCGGCCCAGGGGGGAGGCTACGAGCAGTACTTC
V: TRBV10-3
size: -
J: TRBJ2-7
D: -

CDR3: CASSLGQGLVMNTEAFF
DNA: TGTGCCAGCAGCCTAGGACAGGGGCTAGTAATGAACACTGAAGCTTTCTTT
V: TRBV7-9
size: -
J: TRBJ1-1
D: TRBD1

CDR3: CSAGQMNTEAFF
DNA: TGCAGCGCGGGACAAATGAACACTGAAGCTTTCTTT
V: TRBV29-1
size: -
J: TRBJ1-1
D: -

CDR3: CASARQGDTEAFF
DNA: TGTGCCAGCGCCCGACAGGGGGACACTGAAGCTTTCTTT
V: TRBV7-3
size: -
J: TRBJ1-1
D: TRBD1

CDR3: CASFPSSYNEQFF
DNA: TGTGCCAGCTTCCCCAGCTCCTACAATGAGCAGTTCTTC
V: TRBV27
size: -
J: TRBJ2-1
D: -

CDR3: CATDGTASGYTF
DNA: TGTGCCACCGATGGGACAGCGTCCGGCTACACCTTC
V: TRBV10-3
size: -
J: TRBJ1-2
D: TRBD1

CDR3: CASSQYGTGATDTQYF
DNA: TGTGCCAGCAGCCAATACGGGACAGGGGCCACAGATACGCAGTATTTT
V: TRBV3-1/TRBV3-2
size: -
J: TRBJ2-3
D: TRBD1